This is a list of T cell receptor beta chains from one sample in a study of long-term antiretroviral therapy in people with HIV. Sequencing was performed with immunoSEQ multiplex PCR; in TCRdb, only in-frame clones are kept and a portion is missing. This table holds fewer than 35,000 clones, about 97% found once. The source was unsorted PBMCs, collected 6.9 years after starting antiretroviral therapy. These receptors came from a young man with HIV. The CDR3 runs from the conserved cysteine through the conserved F or W. The D gene is left open where the match is weak. Some rows mark clone size as missing; the rest say once, few, many or name a class of expanded clone.

>NA|TRBV7-9|TRBJ2-3|NA
TGTGCCAGCAGCTTGGAGATTGGGACACTCAATACAGATACGCAGTATTTT
CASSLEIGTLNTDTQYF
>NA|TRBV4-3|TRBJ2-7|TRBD1
TGCGCCAGCAGCCATGCACAGGGGGACTACGAGCAGTACTTC
CASSHAQGDYEQYF
>NA|TRBV6-6|TRBJ2-3|NA
TGTGCCAGCAGCAGGACAGACACAGATACGCAGTATTTT
CASSRTDTDTQYF
>NA|TRBV12-5|TRBJ2-1|NA
TGTGCTAGTAGCGGTAATTACAATGAGCAGTTCTTC
CASSGNYNEQFF
>NA|TRBV2|TRBJ2-7|NA
TGTGCCAGCAGTGGAGTTGTTGGATTAATCTACGAGCAGTACTTC
CASSGVVGLIYEQYF
>few|TRBV6-5|TRBJ2-7|TRBD2
TGTGCCAGCAGTTACGGCCTAGCGGGTGGCTACGAGCAGTACTTC
CASSYGLAGGYEQYF
>NA|TRBV7-9|TRBJ2-5|TRBD1
TGTGCCAGCAAAGGGACAGGGTCCCAAGAGACCCAGTACTTC
CASKGTGSQETQYF
>once|TRBV4-3|TRBJ2-1|NA
TGCGCCAGCAGCCAAGATCCGGGCACATACAATGAGCAGTTCTTC
CASSQDPGTYNEQFF
>NA|TRBV5-6|TRBJ2-7|NA
TGTGCCAGCAGCTTAAGGGACACGGGCAGTCACGAGCAGTACTTC
CASSLRDTGSHEQYF
>NA|TRBV4-3|TRBJ1-2|TRBD1
TGCGCCAGCAGCCCGGGACAGAACTATGGCTACACCTTC
CASSPGQNYGYTF
>NA|TRBV7-8|TRBJ2-7|NA
TGTGCCAGCAGCAAAACACAGGGTGGCTACGAGCAGTACTTC
CASSKTQGGYEQYF
>NA|TRBV5-1|TRBJ2-5|NA
TGCGCCAGCAGCTTGGCCGGAGAGACCCAGTACTTC
CASSLAGETQYF
>NA|TRBV29-1|TRBJ1-2|TRBD1
TGCAGCGTTAAAAACAGGGGTGGCTACACCTTC
CSVKNRGGYTF
>NA|TRBV18|TRBJ1-5|NA
TGTGCCAGCTCACCGGCATCTAGCAATCAGCCCCAGCATTTT
CASSPASSNQPQHF
>NA|TRBV4-1|TRBJ1-2|NA
TGCGCCAGCAGCCAAGAATTAGGGGCACGAGGCTACACCTTC
CASSQELGARGYTF
>NA|TRBV10-3|TRBJ1-1|NA
TGTGCCATCAGTGAGGACAGCGAAAAGACGAACACTGAAGCTTTCTTT
CAISEDSEKTNTEAFF
>NA|TRBV15|TRBJ2-5|NA
TGTGCCACCAGCAGAGAGGTTGGGGGTCCCCAAGAGACCCAGTACTTC
CATSREVGGPQETQYF
>NA|TRBV7-2|TRBJ1-1|NA
TGTGCCAGCAGCCCAGGACACGGTGCAATGAACACTGAAGCTTTCTTT
CASSPGHGAMNTEAFF
>NA|TRBV2|TRBJ2-7|NA
TGTGCCAGCAGCTCTAATGTCGTCTACGAGCAGTACTTC
CASSSNVVYEQYF
>NA|TRBV27|TRBJ1-6|NA
TGTGCCAGCAGTTTAACAGGGAAAAATTCACCCCTCCACTTT
CASSLTGKNSPLHF
>NA|TRBV27|TRBJ2-2|NA
TGTGCCAGCAGTTTTGCGGGGATGAACACCGGGGAGCTGTTTTTT
CASSFAGMNTGELFF
>NA|TRBV9|TRBJ1-2|NA
TGTGCCAGCAGCGTATCCCGGGACAAAGGCCTAGGCTATGGCTACACCTTC
CASSVSRDKGLGYGYTF
>NA|TRBV19|TRBJ1-6|NA
TGTGCCAGTAGTGGGGGGAACAATTCACCCCTCCACTTT
CASSGGNNSPLHF
>NA|TRBV19|TRBJ2-7|TRBD1
TGTGCCAGTAGTCAGGGACAGGGGGGATACGAGCAGTACTTC
CASSQGQGGYEQYF
>NA|TRBV4-3|TRBJ2-7|TRBD2
TGCGCCAGCAGCCAAGTACTAGCGGGGGGCAGTGTGTGGTCCTACGAGCAGTACTTC
CASSQVLAGGSVWSYEQYF
>NA|TRBV19|TRBJ2-7|TRBD1
TGTGCCACATCGAGGGGGCTGACCTACGAGCAGTACTTC
CATSRGLTYEQYF
>once|TRBV1|TRBJ1-2|NA
TGCACCAGCAGCCAAGGTCTAGGGGGCGCAGATTTCGGAAACTATGGCTACACCTTC
CTSSQGLGGADFGNYGYTF
>NA|TRBV6-6|TRBJ1-5|TRBD1
TGTGCCAGCAAAGGTAGGGGGCGGGTGATGGGTCAGCCCCAGCATTTT
CASKGRGRVMGQPQHF
>NA|TRBV19|TRBJ1-1|NA
TGTGCCAGCGGGAGTGGTGGGGCTGAAGCTTTCTTT
CASGSGGAEAFF
>NA|TRBV19|TRBJ2-5|NA
TGTGCCAGTAAAGGTAGGGCCGCAACGTCCCAAGAGACCCAGTACTTC
CASKGRAATSQETQYF
>NA|TRBV29-1|TRBJ1-1|NA
TGCAGCGCTAATCCGGGACACGGGAACACTGAAGCTTTCTTT
CSANPGHGNTEAFF
>NA|TRBV25-1|TRBJ2-7|NA
TGTGCCAGCAGTGAATACGGGACGTTCGACGAGCAGTACTTC
CASSEYGTFDEQYF
>NA|TRBV7-9|TRBJ2-7|TRBD1
TGTGCCAGCAGCGCGGGACAGGGGGCTTGGGACGAGCAGTACTTC
CASSAGQGAWDEQYF
>NA|TRBV30|TRBJ2-3|TRBD2
TGTGCCTGGAGGCCTAGCGGGAGCACAGATACGCAGTATTTT
CAWRPSGSTDTQYF
>NA|TRBV30|TRBJ2-5|NA
TGTGCCTATCACCCCGGGGCTAGCGATCAAGAGACCCAGTACTTC
CAYHPGASDQETQYF
>NA|TRBV7-2|TRBJ2-2|NA
TGTGCCAGCAGCTTGGGGGGATCCGGGGAGCTGTTTTTT
CASSLGGSGELFF
>NA|TRBV7-7|TRBJ2-3|NA
TGTGCTAGCAGCTTAGCGCAACTTGATACGCAGTATTTT
CASSLAQLDTQYF
>NA|TRBV30|TRBJ1-4|TRBD1
TGTGCCTGGAGTTCAGGGGGAGCAACTAATGAAAAACTGTTTTTT
CAWSSGGATNEKLFF
>NA|TRBV5-1|TRBJ2-5|TRBD1
TGCGCCAGCAGCCAAGGGGGCTTGGAGACCCAGTACTTC
CASSQGGLETQYF
>few|TRBV2|TRBJ2-5|TRBD2
TGTGCCAGCAGTGATGGTGGGGGGGGGCAAGAGACCCAGTACTTC
CASSDGGGGQETQYF
>once|TRBV6-5|TRBJ1-6|NA
TGTGCCAGCAGTTACTCGAATGGTTCACCCCTCCACTTT
CASSYSNGSPLHF
>NA|TRBV5-5|TRBJ1-3|NA
TGTGCCAGCAGCTCAACAGCCACCCGAAACACCATATATTTT
CASSSTATRNTIYF
>NA|TRBV4-2|TRBJ1-2|NA
TGTGCCAGCAGCCAAGGGGGAGGGGGATCCGGGGATGGCTACACCTTC
CASSQGGGGSGDGYTF
>once|TRBV2|TRBJ1-2|NA
TGTGCCAGCAGTGAAGCGGGCAGGGGAGGCTACACCTTC
CASSEAGRGGYTF
>NA|TRBV15|TRBJ2-3|NA
TGTGCCACCAGCAGAGATCACCTTTCGGTCGGGACGAAAACAGATACGCAGTATTTT
CATSRDHLSVGTKTDTQYF
>NA|TRBV12-2|TRBJ1-3|NA
TGTGCAAGTCGCGTCACACAGGGGGCGACCCACACCTCTGGAAACACCATATATTTT
CASRVTQGATHTSGNTIYF
>NA|TRBV7-9|TRBJ1-2|NA
TGTGCCAGCAGCTTAATCGCAGATGGCTACACCTTC
CASSLIADGYTF
>NA|TRBV19|TRBJ1-1|NA
TGTGCCAGTATGCGGAGAGGTGCAGGGGTGAACACTGAAGCTTTCTTT
CASMRRGAGVNTEAFF
>once|TRBV6-5|TRBJ1-4|TRBD1
TGTGCCAGCAGTTACCTGACAGGGGGCAAAGAAAAACTGTTTTTT
CASSYLTGGKEKLFF
>NA|TRBV19|TRBJ1-1|NA
TGTGCCAGTAGCCCCATCCCAGGGACGGATGCTTTCTTT
CASSPIPGTDAFF
>NA|TRBV5-1|TRBJ2-3|TRBD2
TGCGCCAGCCGGACTAGCGGTGACTTCACAGATACGCAGTATTTT
CASRTSGDFTDTQYF
>NA|TRBV10-3|TRBJ2-7|NA
TGTGCCATCTCGCAGGCTTCGTACGAGCAGTACTTC
CAISQASYEQYF
>NA|TRBV9|TRBJ2-4|TRBD2
TGTGCCAGCAGCCGTGGGGGACTAGCGGGATACCGAACTCAAAACATTCAGTACTTC
CASSRGGLAGYRTQNIQYF